One and the same sample provided the 10 T cell receptor beta chains below, sequenced in a study of cytomegalovirus exposure and HLA in healthy donors. Use of 60 Vbeta and 13 Jbeta primers characterized the PCR. TCRdb's table, derived via immunoSEQ multiplex PCR, lists solely in-frame clones and lacks some. The listing contains 70,000 or so clones. The sequenced sample was PBMCs. The source is a man aged 35-49 years in good health and CMV-seronegative.

This chain connects TRBV5-1 to TRBJ2-2; TRBD1 matches at 10 bases. The CDR3 consists of 15 residues. With 2 bases clipped from V and 4 bases from J, the junction kept 2 bases outside the gene matches. The germline gives CDR1 SGHRS, CDR2 YFSETQ. The CDR3 spells CASSLGQGGTGELFF. The CDR3 DNA follows: TGCGCCAGCAGCTTAGGACAGGGGGGCACCGGGGAGCTGTTTTTT.

Here the CDR3 DNA reads TGTGCCAGCGCGGAAAAAGGGGGAGCGAACACTGAAGCTTTCTTT. This encodes CASAEKGGANTEAFF. The chain has TRBV27 and TRBJ1-1, with a weak D call TRBD1 (6 bases). The germline CDR1 and CDR2 sequences are MNHEY and SMNVEV (reference sequence). This CDR3 contains 15 residues. The V end lost 8 bases, the J end lost 1 base, and 17 bases lay between the germline ends.

The rearrangement links TRBV4-3 to TRBJ2-7, with 8 bases identical to TRBD2. Germline lookup yields CDR1 LGHNA and CDR2 YSLEER. This CDR3 has 16 amino acids. With V trimmed by 0 bases and J by 2 bases, 6 bases remained unmatched. CDR3 sequence: CASSQDWREVPYEQYF. The DNA for the CDR3 is TGCGCCAGCAGCCAAGATTGGCGGGAGGTCCCCTACGAGCAGTACTTC.

In DNA form, the CDR3 reads TGTGCCAGCAGCCTAGGGACTAGTTCCTACGAGCAGTACTTC. Amino acids: CASSLGTSSYEQYF. The rearrangement joins TRBV5-6 to TRBJ2-7; 8 bases fit TRBD2. Germline CDR1 SGHDT, CDR2 YYEEEE. J lost 1 base, V lost 4 bases, and 4 bases had no gene match. The length of the CDR3 is 14 residues.

This chain links TRBV12-2 with TRBJ2-7; the table's D call TRBD1 went unverified against the DNA. TRBV12-2 is annotated as a pseudogene. This CDR3 has 18 residues. The CDR3: CASRLAVPGQGRVGEQYF. The CDR3 region has the DNA TGTGCAAGTCGCTTAGCGGTCCCGGGACAGGGGAGGGTTGGCGAGCAGTACTTC.

The V call is TRBV14, the J call TRBJ2-7; 7 bases map to TRBD1. With 5 bases clipped from V and 0 bases from J, the junction kept 16 bases outside the gene matches. CDR1 SGHDN and CDR2 FVKESK come from the germline V gene. The CDR3 is 18 amino acids. Written as DNA, the CDR3 is TGTGCCAGCAGCTGGAACGTAAGACAGGGCCCCAGCTCCTACGAGCAGTACTTC. It encodes CASSWNVRQGPSSYEQYF.

This chain uses TRBV6-1 with TRBJ2-7; 11 bases fit TRBD2. V was clipped by 5 bases and J by 7 bases; unmatched bases: 7. CDR3 length: 14 residues. Germline CDR1 reads MNHNS; CDR2 reads SASEGT. DNA of the CDR3: TGTGCCAGCAGTTTTACTAGCGGGAGCAGGGAGCAGTACTTC. The encoded protein is CASSFTSGSREQYF.

The chain carries TRBV27 and TRBJ1-5, with TRBD1 identical over 10 bases. V trimming: 6 bases; J trimming: 11 bases; junction bases outside the gene matches: 13. CDR1 MNHEY and CDR2 SMNVEV come from the germline V gene (reference sequence). This CDR3 is 15 amino acids long. The CDR3 DNA reads TGTGCCAGCAGCGGCGGACAGGGGGTTGGTTCGGCCCAGCATTTT. It codes for CASSGGQGVGSAQHF.

This chain joins TRBV10-1 and TRBJ2-7, with 7 positions matching TRBD1. V was pared by 10 bases and J by 1 base, with 13 bases of the junction left unmatched. The CDR3 spans 15 residues. Germline CDR1 and CDR2: WNHNN and SYGVQD (reference sequence). As DNA, the CDR3 is TGCGCCACCTTGGACAGGAGCATTACGTCCTACGAGCAGTACTTC. It codes for CATLDRSITSYEQYF.

This chain links TRBV28 with TRBJ1-5; 8 bases agree with TRBD1. Germline values: CDR1 MDHEN, CDR2 SYDVKM. This CDR3 has 13 residues. Trimming removed 3 bases from V and 9 bases from J; junction bases left unmatched: 4. CDR3 DNA sequence: TGTGCCAGCAGTTTGACAGGGGAACCGCCCCAGCATTTT. It codes for CASSLTGEPPQHF.